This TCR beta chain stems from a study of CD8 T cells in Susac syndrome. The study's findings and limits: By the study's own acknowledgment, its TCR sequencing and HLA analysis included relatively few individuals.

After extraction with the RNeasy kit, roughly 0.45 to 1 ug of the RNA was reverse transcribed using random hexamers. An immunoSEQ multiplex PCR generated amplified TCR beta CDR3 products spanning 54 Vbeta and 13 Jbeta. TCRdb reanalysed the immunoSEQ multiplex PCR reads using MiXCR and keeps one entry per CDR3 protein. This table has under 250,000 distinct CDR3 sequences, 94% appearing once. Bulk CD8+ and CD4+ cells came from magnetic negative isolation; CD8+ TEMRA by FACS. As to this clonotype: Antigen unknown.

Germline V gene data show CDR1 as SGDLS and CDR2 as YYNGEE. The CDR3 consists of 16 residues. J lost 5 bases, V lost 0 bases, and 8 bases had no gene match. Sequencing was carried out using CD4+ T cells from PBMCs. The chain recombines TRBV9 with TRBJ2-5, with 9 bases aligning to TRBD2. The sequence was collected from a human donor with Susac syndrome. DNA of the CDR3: TGTGCCAGCAGCGTAGCGAGCGGGGGGTTGGGGGAGACCCAGTACTTC. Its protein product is CASSVASGGLGETQYF. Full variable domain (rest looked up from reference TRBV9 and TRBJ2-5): DSGVTQTPKHLITATGQRVTLRCSPRSGDLSVYWYQQSLDQGLQFLIQYYNGEERAKGNILERFSAQQFPDLHSELNLSSLELGDSALYFCASSVASGGLGETQYFGPGTRLLVL.